Listed here are 22 T cell receptor beta chains from one sample, sequenced in a study of human T cells and chemical hapten exposure. TCRdb called the RACE reads again in MiXCR, with one record for every CDR3 protein. Of 380,000 or so distinct CDR3 sequences in the sample, 5.5% are singletons; the top ten hold around 8%. Regarding time point: pre-sensitization, week 0. Indicated treatment: therapeutic diphenylcyclopropenone sensitization with weekly scalp DPC. This specimen consisted of whole blood, obtained in connection with sensitization to the hapten diphenylcyclopropenone (DPC). The receptor set was obtained from a woman between 18 and 29 years old with alopecia areata. Some clones in this sample may be carry-over from other donors' samples.

This clonotype turned up a few times. This chain uses TRBV6-6 with TRBJ1-1; 7 bases are a match to TRBD1. CDR3 length: 14 residues. Germline V gene data show CDR1 as MNHNY and CDR2 as SVGAGI (reference sequence). V was pared by 5 bases and J by 4 bases, with 7 bases of the junction left unmatched. In DNA, the CDR3 is TGTGCCAGCAGTCCGATTCAGGGGGGCACTGAAGCTTTCTTT. As protein: CASSPIQGGTEAFF.

The rearrangement links TRBV6-2 or TRBV6-3 to TRBJ1-5; TRBD1 matches 10 bases. CDR3 length: 17 residues. Trimming at V came to 5 bases and at J to 4 bases, leaving 11 bases not matched to a gene. The germline V gene has CDR1 MNHEY and CDR2 SVGEGT. This CDR3 reads CASSPFMDRGFNQPQHF. The CDR3 DNA reads as TGTGCCAGCAGTCCCTTTATGGACAGGGGGTTTAATCAGCCCCAGCATTTT.

The chain uses TRBV6-5 and TRBJ2-1, with D possibly matching TRBD1 (7 bases). The V gene lost 7 bases and the J gene lost 6 bases, with 16 bases spanning the gap. Germline CDR1 and CDR2: MNHEY and SVGAGI. The CDR3 consists of 14 residues. CDR3 loop: CASNQGGGFNEQFF. The CDR3 DNA is TGTGCCAGCAATCAGGGGGGCGGCTTCAATGAGCAGTTCTTC.

This clonotype has just a few counts. V is TRBV4-3 and J is TRBJ1-3, with 8 bases that match TRBD1. The V segment lost 0 bases and the J segment 8 bases; nucleotides outside the gene matches: 6. The CDR3 runs 15 residues. The germline gives CDR1 LGHNA, CDR2 YSLEER. The CDR3 region has the DNA TGCGCCAGCAGCCAAGATCCAGGGGGCCGGCACACCATATATTTT. Amino acid sequence: CASSQDPGGRHTIYF.

The genes are TRBV6-5 and TRBJ2-7; perhaps TRBD2 as D (7 bases). Looked up from germline, CDR1 is MNHEY and CDR2 is SVGAGI. The length of the CDR3 is 14 residues. Between the trimmed V and J ends, which lost 5 bases and 7 bases, there was a span of 18 bases. The CDR3 DNA reads as TGTGCCAGCAGTCTTCGTGGGGGGGCGAAAGAGCAGTACTTC. This gives the protein CASSLRGGAKEQYF.

This clonotype appeared many times. The chain links TRBV13 to TRBJ1-1; D is unclear. Germline V gives CDR1 PRHDT, CDR2 FYEKMQ (reference sequence). This CDR3 is 14 amino acids long. V lost 2 bases and J 4 bases, leaving 11 bases between the germline ends. CDR3 DNA: TGTGCCAGCAGCTTACCGGGTCGGGGCACTGAAGCTTTCTTT. This translates into CASSLPGRGTEAFF.

This clonotype was counted between two and nine times. The J gene is TRBJ1-2, the V gene TRBV20-1; 11 bases align to TRBD1. With 6 bases clipped from V and 4 bases from J, the junction kept 13 bases outside the gene matches. From germline, CDR1 is DFQATT and CDR2 SNEGSKA (reference sequence). The CDR3 is 16 residues long. The CDR3 here is CSATPDIGQGAYGYTF. As DNA, the CDR3 is TGCAGTGCCACCCCCGACATCGGACAGGGGGCCTATGGCTACACCTTC.

This clonotype showed up many times. The chain has TRBV5-1 and TRBJ2-2; D is uncertain. Germline CDR1 is SGHRS and CDR2 is YFSETQ. The CDR3 runs to 14 residues. Between the trimmed V and J ends, which lost 2 bases and 1 base, there was a span of 6 bases. The CDR3 bases are TGCGCCAGCAGCTTTGACCTGAACACCGGGGAGCTGTTTTTT. Translated: CASSFDLNTGELFF.

The chain has TRBV29-1 and TRBJ2-5; 8 bases agree with TRBD1. The CDR3 runs 15 residues. V was pared by 4 bases and J by 6 bases, with 13 bases of the junction left unmatched. CDR1 is SQVTM and CDR2 is ANQGSEA in the germline V gene. CDR3 protein: CSVGFRPGGMKTQYF. The CDR3 nucleotides are TGCAGCGTTGGATTTCGTCCAGGGGGCATGAAGACCCAGTACTTC. Full variable domain (rest looked up from reference TRBV29-1 and TRBJ2-5): SAVISQKPSRDICQRGTSLTIQCQVDSQVTMMFWYRQQPGQSLTLIATANQGSEATYESGFVIDKFPISRPNLTFSTLTVSNMSPEDSSIYLCSVGFRPGGMKTQYFGPGTRLLVL.

This clonotype was recorded at least ten times. The chain joins TRBV25-1 to TRBJ2-3; weak D call: TRBD2 (7 bases). V lost 5 bases to trimming and J lost 11 bases, with 23 bases between them. This CDR3 is built from 15 residues. Germline lookup yields CDR1 MGHDK and CDR2 SYGVNS. The CDR3 here is CASSPLRGDNLRQYF. The CDR3 region has the DNA TGTGCCAGCAGTCCCCTTCGGGGGGACAACTTGAGGCAGTATTTT.

The sample holds a few counts of this clonotype. The rearrangement uses TRBV7-8 and TRBJ2-3; weak D call: TRBD2 (6 bases). Trimming stripped 0 bases from V and 3 bases from J, with 16 bases between. Germline lookup yields CDR1 SGHVS and CDR2 FQNEAQ. This CDR3 has 17 residues. DNA for the CDR3: TGTGCCAGCAGCTTAGCGGGGGGATTGGTAGGGACAGATACGCAGTATTTT. Translated: CASSLAGGLVGTDTQYF.

In this sample, this clonotype turned up a few times. The chain is built from TRBV20-1 and TRBJ1-6, with unresolved D. Trimming cost V 4 bases and J 0 bases, with 10 bases left between them. CDR1 DFQATT and CDR2 SNEGSKA come from the germline V gene (reference sequence). This CDR3 region has 15 residues. In DNA form, the CDR3 reads TGCAGTGCTACGAGCCTGAACTCCTATAATTCACCCCTCCACTTT. Translating gives CSATSLNSYNSPLHF.

This clonotype has only a few counts. This chain links TRBV29-1 with TRBJ2-7; D is tentatively TRBD1 or TRBD2 (6 bases each). From germline, CDR1 is SQVTM and CDR2 ANQGSEA. The CDR3 totals 12 residues. V was shortened by 1 base and J by 6 bases, with 10 bases between the two germline ends. The CDR3 coding sequence is TGCAGCGTTGAAGCGGGGGCGGCCGAGCAGTACTTC. The encoded protein is CSVEAGAAEQYF.

This clonotype was counted many times. The chain links TRBV7-2 to TRBJ2-1, with 11 bases aligning to TRBD2. After removal of 6 bases from V and 4 bases from J, the junction contained 5 bases not matched to a gene. The CDR3 sequence is 15 residues long. Germline CDR1 is SGHTA and CDR2 is FQGNSA. This chain's CDR3 is CASRPGLAGYNEQFF. Written as DNA, the CDR3 is TGTGCCAGCAGACCTGGACTAGCGGGTTACAATGAGCAGTTCTTC.

The chain links TRBV6-5 to TRBJ2-2; a possible D gene is TRBD2 (5 bases). V was clipped by 7 bases and J by 0 bases, with 18 bases between them. From germline, CDR1 is MNHEY and CDR2 SVGAGI. This CDR3 has 17 amino acids. The CDR3 is CASMGDSNFANTGELFF. The CDR3 DNA reads as TGTGCCAGCATGGGAGATTCGAATTTCGCGAACACCGGGGAGCTGTTTTTT.

V usage is TRBV6-6 and J usage is TRBJ2-3, with D possibly being TRBD1 (8 bases). There are 17 residues in the CDR3. Trimming removed 5 bases from V and 3 bases from J, with 21 bases in between. Germline V gene data show CDR1 as MNHNY and CDR2 as SVGAGI (reference sequence). The CDR3 is CASSVLHTGGGTDTQYF. The CDR3 coding sequence is TGTGCCAGCAGTGTACTCCACACAGGGGGAGGGACAGATACGCAGTATTTT.

The chain recombines TRBV4-3 with TRBJ1-6, with no clear D. CDR1 and CDR2 (germline): LGHNA, YSLEER. The V gene lost 0 bases and the J gene lost 2 bases, with 8 bases spanning the gap. The CDR3 has 16 amino acids. The CDR3 region has the DNA TGCGCCAGCAGCCAAGATACCAGCGCCTATAATTCACCCCTCCACTTT. Its translation is CASSQDTSAYNSPLHF.

In this sample, this clonotype turned up a few times. The rearrangement joins TRBV5-1 to TRBJ2-7; the match to TRBD2 covers 9 bases. Germline V gene sequence: CDR1 SGHRS, CDR2 YFSETQ. The CDR3 runs 15 residues. The J segment lost 2 bases and the V segment lost 3 bases, leaving 6 bases of the junction unmatched. CDR3 sequence: CASSSRGGGAYEQYF. Here the CDR3 DNA reads TGCGCCAGCAGCTCTCGTGGCGGGGGGGCCTACGAGCAGTACTTC.

To note about this clonotype: A read error may account for a junction end that differs from germline. V and J are TRBV7-7 and TRBJ2-2; D is possibly TRBD1 (6 bases). Germline V CDR1 and CDR2: SSHAT, FNYEAQ (reference sequence). The CDR3 sequence is 15 residues long. This chain's CDR3 is CASRLQGMNTGELFF. Written as DNA, the CDR3 is TGTGCTAGCAGACTACAGGGAATGAACACCGGGGAGCTGTTTTTT.

The DNA of the CDR3 is TGCGCCAGCAGCCAGCCCAAAATCGATACGCAGTATTTT. Amino acid sequence: CASSQPKIDTQYF. V usage is TRBV4-1 and J usage is TRBJ2-3; D gene ambiguous. The ends were cut back, 3 bases at V and 6 bases at J, with 10 bases in the middle. This CDR3 is built from 13 residues. The V gene's germline CDR1 is MGHRA and CDR2 YSYEKL.

The chain links TRBV5-8 to TRBJ1-4; maybe TRBD1 (6 bases). V was pared by 0 bases and J by 5 bases, with 14 bases between. The germline V gene encodes CDR1 SGHTS and CDR2 YDEGEE. This CDR3 comprises 16 residues. The CDR3: CASSLGNRVSNEKLFF. In DNA, the CDR3 is TGTGCCAGCAGCTTGGGTAACAGGGTTTCGAATGAAAAACTGTTTTTT.

This clonotype was detected many times. V usage is TRBV28 and J usage is TRBJ2-7, with D hard to call. This CDR3 region has 12 residues. Germline CDR1 MDHEN, CDR2 SYDVKM. The V end lost 6 bases, the J end lost 5 bases, and 11 bases lay between the germline ends. The CDR3 region is CASSSSKDEQYF. CDR3 in DNA: TGTGCCAGCAGCTCAAGCAAAGACGAGCAGTACTTC.